This is a list of T cell receptor beta chains from one sample in a study of T cell responses to AZD1222 COVID-19 vaccine. Assay: immunoSEQ multiplex PCR; the TCRdb copy retains only in-frame clones and omits some. The table lists roughly 87,000 clones, approximately 89% of them singletons. The specimen was peripheral blood, collected 28 days after the second AZD1222 dose. The source is an adult who received the AZD1222 COVID-19 vaccine. CDR3s include the opening cysteine and the closing phenylalanine or tryptophan. Size is omitted from some rows. Given values are once, few, many or a class for expanded clones.

j_call | v_call | clone_size | cdr3_aa
TRBJ2-2 | TRBV28 | once | CASSPAGWAGELFF
TRBJ2-3 | TRBV2 | . | CASSGDLDTQYF
TRBJ2-5 | TRBV7-2 | . | CASSPEGGSETQYF
TRBJ2-5 | TRBV7-6 | . | CASSSTRTSGGATETQYF
TRBJ2-7 | TRBV27 | few | CASTLWGGDGEQYF
TRBJ2-1 | TRBV9 | . | CASSAPHSGSYNEQFF
TRBJ2-3 | TRBV7-3 | . | CASAPPWLAEPPSTDTQYF
TRBJ1-1 | TRBV5-1 | . | CASSLVMNTEAFF
TRBJ2-5 | TRBV18 | . | CASSRDRQETQYF
TRBJ1-2 | TRBV10-3 | . | CAISDPTGGGYGYTF
TRBJ1-2 | TRBV19 | few | CASTPGGAVVRDGYTF
TRBJ1-1 | TRBV6-2/TRBV6-3 | once | CASSYYGGNEAFF
TRBJ2-2 | TRBV24-1 | . | CATSDPGQARTGELFF
TRBJ1-2 | TRBV28 | . | CASSPAEYGYTF
TRBJ1-1 | TRBV5-4 | . | CASSLGRGTEAFF
TRBJ1-5 | TRBV11-2 | . | CASSRGTGNQPQHF
TRBJ1-6 | TRBV9 | . | CASGPEYNSPLHF
TRBJ2-5 | TRBV5-6 | medium-sized | CASSQGSVETQYF
TRBJ1-4 | TRBV30 | . | CAWSVKGLRSGKLFF
TRBJ1-2 | TRBV5-4 | . | CASTDRREHTF
TRBJ1-1 | TRBV3-1/TRBV3-2 | . | CASSQVGGYTEAFF
TRBJ1-2 | TRBV4-2 | few | CASSQTPDTGYGYTF
TRBJ2-1 | TRBV2 | . | CASSRDTIYIF
TRBJ1-6 | TRBV6-5 | . | CASSPRWGMPSPLHF
TRBJ1-5 | TRBV6-4 | . | CASSDPSFVGQGCSSNQPQHF
TRBJ1-1 | TRBV5-6 | . | CASSLGTANTEAFF
TRBJ2-5 | TRBV9 | . | CASSVQGSPQETQYF
TRBJ1-6 | TRBV20-1 | . | CSASGRDLSSNSPLHF
TRBJ1-2 | TRBV25-1 | . | CASSGPGGQGYGYTF
TRBJ1-6 | TRBV5-6 | . | CASSPPRINSYNSPLHF
TRBJ1-2 | TRBV15 | . | CATSSMGHGYTF
TRBJ1-2 | TRBV7-9 | . | CASSSKGWENTF
TRBJ1-5 | TRBV20-1 | . | CSASGPRQPQHF
TRBJ1-1 | TRBV27 | . | CASSPRTGRPEAFF
TRBJ1-5 | TRBV5-1 | . | CASSPLGVGQPQHF
TRBJ1-5 | TRBV6-6 | . | CASSKDSSNQPQHF
TRBJ2-1 | TRBV29-1 | . | CSGERGGWGLYNEQFF
TRBJ1-4 | TRBV15 | . | CATSSPRQTLATNEKLFF
TRBJ1-2 | TRBV27 | . | CASSLSAAYGYTF
TRBJ1-5 | TRBV9 | . | CASSDHPGPNQPQHF
TRBJ1-2 | TRBV5-1 | . | CASSLGDTNYGYTF
TRBJ1-6 | TRBV7-8 | . | CASSQSMYADSSENYNSPLHF
TRBJ1-1 | TRBV27 | . | CASRPPWNTEAFF
TRBJ1-2 | TRBV13 | . | CASSGDRGNYGYTF
TRBJ2-7 | TRBV20-1 | . | CSARMEYEQYF
TRBJ1-4 | TRBV4-1 | . | CASSPDGTATNEKLFF
TRBJ2-4 | TRBV11-2 | . | CASSAADLAKNIQYF
TRBJ1-5 | TRBV10-2 | . | CASTPRREGDQPQHF